This T cell receptor (beta chain) appears in the sequencing data of a study of blood T cell repertoires in COVID-19. The CDR3 is 13 amino acids. Deletions cut 7 bases from V and 2 bases from J, with 12 bases between. Germline-derived CDR1 and CDR2 are SNHLY and FYNNEI. Seattle's enrolled individuals joined amid active infection and were then monitored longitudinally. In the authors' methods: Amplification of reference gene primers provided the estimated nucleated cell counts. Using immunoSEQ multiplex PCR, the repertoire was profiled, and TCRdb retains in-frame clones only, with some absent. V and J calls and clone size come straight from that table; D and trimming were deduced from the DNA. The table lists some 180,000 clones, approximately 88% of them singletons.

The sample consisted of peripheral blood. The chain recombines TRBV2 with TRBJ2-7; the D gene is possibly TRBD1 (6 bases). The receptor was derived from a woman between 35 and 50 years old with COVID-19, enrolled during active disease. The CDR3 spells CASTETGTYEQYF. Written as DNA, the CDR3 is TGTGCCAGCACGGAGACAGGTACCTACGAGCAGTACTTC.